The 14 T cell receptor beta chains given below trace back to one sample, sequenced in a study of T cells of healthy individuals. TCRdb independently ran MiXCR on the 5' RACE reads; one entry per CDR3 protein. The table has 65,000 to 90,000 distinct CDR3 sequences, approximately 4.8% seen once. The receptors derive from a female donor in good health.

This clonotype appeared many times. J is TRBJ1-2 and V is TRBV4-3; perhaps TRBD1 as D (5 bases). The CDR3 has 16 residues. Germline V lookup: CDR1 LGHNA, CDR2 YSLEER. The ends were cut back, 0 bases at V and 4 bases at J, with 15 bases in the middle. CDR3 sequence reads: CASSQDEGSEVYGYTF. CDR3 coding DNA: TGCGCCAGCAGCCAAGACGAGGGGAGCGAGGTCTATGGCTACACCTTC.

This clonotype was observed at least ten times. The J gene is TRBJ2-7, the V gene TRBV6-2 or TRBV6-3; no clear D gene. Trimming removed 5 bases from V and 4 bases from J, with 21 bases in between. The CDR3 is 16 residues long. Germline V CDR1 and CDR2: MNHEY, SVGEGT. CDR3 sequence (DNA): TGTGCCAGCAGTGAAGGAAAGGGCGGCAGAAAGTACGAGCAGTACTTC. This codes for CASSEGKGGRKYEQYF.

This clonotype was counted many times. V gene TRBV4-3 combines with J gene TRBJ2-1; D gene unclear. CDR3 length equals 15 residues. The V gene's germline CDR1 is LGHNA and CDR2 YSLEER. Deletions cut 2 bases from V and 0 bases from J, with 8 bases between. CDR3 DNA: TGCGCCAGCAGCCAAAGGAGCAGCTCCTACAATGAGCAGTTCTTC. Translation: CASSQRSSSYNEQFF.

This clonotype was counted at least ten times. The DNA of the CDR3 is TGCAGTGCTAGTCGGACTAGTCAACAAGAGACCCAGTACTTC. This encodes CSASRTSQQETQYF. The genes are TRBV20-1 and TRBJ2-5, with 7 bases aligning to TRBD2. Germline CDR1 reads DFQATT; CDR2 reads SNEGSKA (reference sequence). V shed 3 bases and J 2 bases; nucleotides not matched to a gene: 6. CDR3 length: 14 amino acids.

There are many counts of this clonotype. V and J are TRBV13 and TRBJ1-1; 7 bases agree with TRBD1. With 6 bases clipped from V and 6 bases from J, the junction kept 10 bases outside the gene matches. There are 14 residues in the CDR3. The germline gives CDR1 PRHDT, CDR2 FYEKMQ (reference sequence). The CDR3 loop reads CASSRPQGGSEAFF. The CDR3 DNA is TGTGCCAGCAGTCGACCCCAGGGGGGGTCTGAAGCTTTCTTT.

This clonotype was observed many times. V usage is TRBV14 and J usage is TRBJ2-3; D remains unclear. The CDR3 totals 16 residues. Trimming left V 0 bases short and J 0 bases short, with 10 bases between. Per germline, CDR1 SGHDN and CDR2 FVKESK. This CDR3 is CASSQEGYYSTDTQYF. The CDR3 DNA reads TGTGCCAGCAGCCAAGAAGGCTATTACAGCACAGATACGCAGTATTTT.

This clonotype was seen repeatedly, ten times or more. DNA for the CDR3: TGCGCCAGCAGTCGACAGCGGGTCGTCGGCGAGCAGTACTTC. It encodes CASSRQRVVGEQYF. The chain employs TRBV5-1 and TRBJ2-7; D is possibly TRBD2 (6 bases). This CDR3 has 14 amino acids. Trimming pared 5 bases from V and 6 bases from J, leaving 18 bases between. In germline, CDR1 is SGHRS, CDR2 YFSETQ.

As for this clonotype: Being one base from a much bigger clone, this may be a read error. This sequence joins TRBV15 and TRBJ1-2; a possible D gene is TRBD1 (6 bases). The CDR3 sequence is 14 residues long. Between the trimmed V and J ends, which lost 3 bases and 4 bases, there was a span of 12 bases. Germline-derived CDR1 and CDR2 are LNHNV and YYDKDF (reference sequence). The DNA of the CDR3 is TGTGCCACCAGCAGGGTTACAGGGCCCTATGGCTACACCTTC. This gives the protein CATSRVTGPYGYTF.

This clonotype was picked up a small number of times. The V and J genes are TRBV12-3 or TRBV12-4 and TRBJ1-5, with D tentatively TRBD1 (6 bases). Trimming took off 6 bases at V and 0 bases at J, with 9 bases between the two ends. The CDR3 extends over 14 amino acids. The CDR3, as DNA: TGTGCCAGCAGCCGACAGGTTAGCAATCAGCCCCAGCATTTT. Translated, it gives CASSRQVSNQPQHF.

The table lists this clonotype with many counts. The chain has TRBV5-1 and TRBJ1-1; 12 nucleotides agree with TRBD1. Germline values: CDR1 SGHRS, CDR2 YFSETQ. V lost 4 bases to trimming and J lost 4 bases; unmatched junction nucleotides: 8. The CDR3 extends over 16 amino acids. Here the CDR3 DNA reads TGCGCCAGCAGCCCCCGGGACAGGGGGCCGGGCACTGAAGCTTTCTTT. Translated: CASSPRDRGPGTEAFF.

This clonotype was seen ten or more times. This chain links TRBV7-6 with TRBJ2-3, with 10 nucleotides matching TRBD2. Germline CDR1 and CDR2: SGHVS and FNYEAQ. CDR3 length: 20 amino acids. V trimming: 0 bases; J trimming: 0 bases; junction bases outside the gene matches: 12. CDR3 loop: CASSLASMASGGVSTDTQYF. The CDR3 nucleotides are TGTGCCAGCAGCTTAGCGAGTATGGCTAGCGGGGGAGTTAGCACAGATACGCAGTATTTT.

Within the sample, this clonotype is large. V usage is TRBV4-3 and J usage is TRBJ2-2, with 8 positions matching TRBD1. V shed 1 base, J shed 3 bases, and the junction held 7 bases outside the gene matches. This CDR3 spans 17 amino acids. Per germline, CDR1 LGHNA and CDR2 YSLEER. CDR3 sequence reads: CASSQGRTGRDTGELFF. CDR3 nucleotides: TGCGCCAGCAGCCAAGGCCGGACAGGGAGAGACACCGGGGAGCTGTTTTTT.

This clonotype was observed many times. V and J are TRBV6-5 and TRBJ2-3, with D perhaps TRBD1 (6 bases). The CDR3 is 15 residues long. V was trimmed by 5 bases and J by 0 bases, leaving 12 bases between them. Germline CDR1 MNHEY, CDR2 SVGAGI. CDR3 region: CASSPTGLSTDTQYF. As DNA, the CDR3 is TGTGCCAGCAGTCCTACAGGGCTCAGCACAGATACGCAGTATTTT.

This clonotype was recorded at least ten times. V usage is TRBV4-2 and J usage is TRBJ2-7; maybe TRBD1 (5 bases). The CDR3 extends over 13 amino acids. V was pared by 3 bases and J by 5 bases, with 11 bases between. Germline-derived CDR1 and CDR2 are LGHNA and YNFKEQ. The CDR3 nucleotides read TGTGCCAGCAGCCATGGGGCTAGGGACGAGCAGTACTTC. Its protein is CASSHGARDEQYF.